Listed below are T cell receptor beta chains from one sample, sequenced in a study of T-cell memory formation after mild COVID-19. Using its own MiXCR run on the 5' RACE reads, TCRdb lists one record per CDR3 protein. The sample carries about 430,000 distinct CDR3 sequences, approximately 24% recorded once. Specimen: PBMCs or a T cell subset sorted from them (not recorded which). These receptors came from an adult woman who had mild COVID-19 (a few samples of this study predate the infection). Cell type and time point are not known. Both conserved end residues are trimmed from each CDR3. Each record gives: V gene, J gene, CDR3 protein.

TRBV6-2/TRBV6-3,TRBJ2-7,ASHPWGQLYEQY
TRBV12-3/TRBV12-4,TRBJ1-2,ASSIRDRFVDYGYT
TRBV10-3,TRBJ2-5,AISGAAGGETQY
TRBV18,TRBJ2-3,ASSPLGWSTDTQY
TRBV24-1,TRBJ2-7,ATSPGQGPAYEQY
TRBV6-5,TRBJ1-2,ASSGRDYGYT
TRBV3-1,TRBJ2-1,ASSRGTPMEGEQF
TRBV20-1,TRBJ2-7,SARSSERGLAHSRSYYEQY
TRBV12-3/TRBV12-4,TRBJ2-3,ASRDDRTDTQY
TRBV20-1,TRBJ2-2,SAREMPVTGELF